The 18 T cell receptor beta chains below come from one sample, sequenced in a study of shared clonotypes between healthy human individuals. Using immunoSEQ multiplex PCR, the repertoire was profiled, and TCRdb retains in-frame clones only, with some absent. Counted here are 2,100,000 or so clones, around 95% occurring once; the ten biggest clones make up over 0.1%. The specimen sequenced was naive CD4+ T cells sorted from blood. Subset of the sample: CD45RA+ positively selected. Receptors were obtained from a man aged 18 to 30 in good health.

With respect to this clone: This CDR3 is also generated by other DNA sequences in the sample. The chain employs TRBV6-1 and TRBJ2-5; unclear D gene. The germline gives CDR1 MNHNS, CDR2 SASEGT. V lost 6 bases to trimming and J lost 2 bases, with 10 bases between them. This CDR3 is 13 amino acids long. Written as DNA, the CDR3 is TGTGCCAGCAGCCCCGGGTTTCAAGAGACCCAGTACTTC. It is translated as CASSPGFQETQYF.

The genes are TRBV18 and TRBJ1-2; possible D gene TRBD1, 6 bases. This CDR3 is built from 16 residues. Per the germline V gene, CDR1 is KGHSH and CDR2 is LQKENI. Trimming pared 3 bases from V and 8 bases from J, leaving 22 bases between. For the CDR3, the DNA is TGTGCCAGCTCACCCCCTCGGGGGGCAATCTCGGGCGGCTACACCTTC. It codes for CASSPPRGAISGGYTF.

The V call is TRBV5-5, the J call TRBJ2-7; no clear D gene. CDR1 and CDR2 from the germline V gene are SGHKS and YYEKEE (reference sequence). Trimming left V 4 bases short and J 6 bases short, with 14 bases between. The CDR3 spans 13 residues. For the CDR3, the DNA is TGTGCCAGCAGCGCGCCCATCGCATCCGAGCAGTACTTC. Amino acids: CASSAPIASEQYF.

This clone has just one count. This chain joins TRBV4-1 and TRBJ2-1, with TRBD2 matching over 8 bases. This CDR3 is built from 16 residues. The germline V gene has CDR1 MGHRA and CDR2 YSYEKL. V lost 5 bases and J lost 8; bases outside the gene matches: 14. The chain's CDR3 is CASSESRLASRDEQFF. DNA of the CDR3: TGCGCCAGCAGCGAATCTAGACTAGCGTCAAGGGATGAGCAGTTCTTC.

The chain joins TRBV19 to TRBJ1-5, with D possibly TRBD1 on 6 matching bases. The CDR3 is 14 amino acids. Germline V gene lookup returns CDR1 LNHDA and CDR2 SQIVND (reference sequence). Between the trimmed V and J ends, which lost 4 bases and 3 bases, there was a span of 10 bases. CDR3 region: CASSNREYNQPQHF. DNA of the CDR3: TGTGCCAGTAGTAACAGGGAATACAATCAGCCCCAGCATTTT.

Concerning this clone: The sample holds other DNA sequences that translate to the same CDR3. V and J are TRBV28 and TRBJ2-7; D gene ambiguous. The germline V gene encodes CDR1 MDHEN and CDR2 SYDVKM. There are 11 residues in the CDR3. Trimming took 4 bases from V and 1 from J, leaving 2 bases between them. The CDR3 bases are TGTGCCAGCAGTTCATCCTACGAGCAGTACTTC. Translation gives CASSSSYEQYF.

The genes are TRBV27 and TRBJ2-4; 8 bases map to TRBD1. The CDR3 spans 19 residues. With 2 bases clipped from V and 2 bases from J, the junction kept 14 bases outside the gene matches. Germline lookup yields CDR1 MNHEY and CDR2 SMNVEV (reference sequence). This CDR3 reads CASSLADPTGVVTKNIQYF. CDR3 in DNA: TGTGCCAGCAGTTTAGCGGACCCGACAGGGGTTGTGACCAAAAACATTCAGTACTTC.

The chain combines TRBV10-3 with TRBJ1-6; 7 bases match TRBD1. Looked up from germline, CDR1 is ENHRY and CDR2 is SYGVKD. This CDR3 spans 14 amino acids. V lost 3 bases and J lost 12; bases outside the gene matches: 8. The CDR3 reads CAISDPTGAGPLHF. Written as DNA, the CDR3 is TGTGCCATCAGTGACCCCACAGGGGCGGGACCCCTCCACTTT.

This sequence joins TRBV7-2 and TRBJ1-1; no clear D. Between the trimmed V and J ends, which lost 2 bases and 0 bases, there was a span of 10 bases. The germline CDR1 and CDR2 sequences are SGHTA and FQGNSA. The CDR3 is made up of 15 amino acids. The CDR3 protein is CASSLIEFMNTEAFF. The CDR3 DNA reads as TGTGCCAGCAGCTTAATAGAGTTTATGAACACTGAAGCTTTCTTT. The whole variable domain, remainder taken from reference TRBV7-2 and TRBJ1-1, is GAGVSQSPSNKVTEKGKDVELRCDPISGHTALYWYRQSLGQGLEFLIYFQGNSAPDKSGLPSDRFSAERTGGSVSTLTIQRTQQEDSAVYLCASSLIEFMNTEAFFGQGTRLTVV.

This clone was seen once. The chain links TRBV11-2 to TRBJ2-1, with 11 bases fitting TRBD2. CDR3 length: 16 residues. Germline loops: CDR1 SGHAT, CDR2 FQNNGV. The J segment lost 0 bases and the V segment lost 5 bases, leaving 3 bases of the junction unmatched. CDR3 nucleotides: TGTGCCAGCAGCCGACTAGCGGGGAGCTCCTACAATGAGCAGTTCTTC. Residues: CASSRLAGSSYNEQFF. Drawing the rest from reference TRBV11-2 and TRBJ2-1, the complete variable domain is EAGVAQSPRYKIIEKRQSVAFWCNPISGHATLYWYQQILGQGPKLLIQFQNNGVVDDSQLPKDRFSAERLKGVDSTLKIQPAKLEDSAVYLCASSRLAGSSYNEQFFGPGTRLTVL.

This clone was seen once. The chain is built from TRBV7-2 and TRBJ1-4; a possible D gene is TRBD1 (5 bases). The CDR3 has 15 residues. Germline values: CDR1 SGHTA, CDR2 FQGNSA. The V and J ends lost 5 bases and 6 bases respectively, with 16 bases between them. The DNA for the CDR3 is TGTGCCAGCAGCCGTCCGGGGGGTTTTTATGAAAAACTGTTTTTT. This codes for CASSRPGGFYEKLFF.

This clone was seen only once. The V gene is TRBV30, the J gene TRBJ2-3; 7 nucleotides match TRBD2. CDR3 length: 13 residues. Trimming cost V 4 bases and J 3 bases; bases outside gene matches: 4. Per germline, CDR1 GTSNPN and CDR2 SVGIG (reference sequence). CDR3 protein: CAWTGTKTDTQYF. DNA for the CDR3: TGTGCCTGGACCGGGACTAAGACAGATACGCAGTATTTT.

The chain links TRBV5-4 to TRBJ1-2; D is unresolved. The V gene's germline CDR1 is SGHNT and CDR2 YYREEE (reference sequence). Trimming stripped 0 bases from V and 7 bases from J, with 7 bases between. This CDR3 is built from 12 residues. The CDR3 DNA is TGTGCCAGCAGCTTGGTAGGGCGTGGCTACACCTTC. Its protein is CASSLVGRGYTF. Drawing the rest from reference TRBV5-4 and TRBJ1-2, the complete variable domain is ETGVTQSPTHLIKTRGQQVTLRCSSQSGHNTVSWYQQALGQGPQFIFQYYREEENGRGNFPPRFSGLQFPNYSSELNVNALELDDSALYLCASSLVGRGYTFGSGTRLTVV.

The chain links TRBV13 to TRBJ2-7; tentative D call: TRBD1 (6 bases). The V end lost 4 bases, the J end lost 5 bases, and 12 bases lay between the germline ends. Germline V lookup: CDR1 PRHDT, CDR2 FYEKMQ (reference sequence). This CDR3 has 13 residues. The CDR3 protein is CASSSPQGNEQYF. The CDR3 DNA reads TGTGCCAGCAGCTCCCCACAGGGAAACGAGCAGTACTTC.

Here the CDR3 reads CASKNPARNSPLHF. CDR3 in DNA: TGTGCCAGCAAAAACCCAGCGCGGAATTCACCCCTCCACTTT. The rearrangement uses TRBV6-1 and TRBJ1-6; unclear D gene. The V and J ends lost 7 bases and 7 bases respectively, with 14 bases between them. The CDR3 consists of 14 residues. Germline V gene lookup returns CDR1 MNHNS and CDR2 SASEGT.

The chain carries TRBV7-9 and TRBJ2-1, with D tentatively TRBD2 (6 bases). The CDR3 is 16 amino acids. Germline CDR1 is SEHNR and CDR2 is FQNEAQ (reference sequence). V was trimmed by 1 base and J by 4 bases, leaving 14 bases between them. The CDR3 is CASSLEFSGSYNEQFF. The CDR3 DNA follows: TGTGCCAGCAGCTTAGAGTTTAGCGGATCGTACAATGAGCAGTTCTTC.

The chain uses TRBV5-1 and TRBJ2-7; the D call may be TRBD1 or TRBD2 (5 bases each). CDR1 and CDR2 (germline): SGHRS, YFSETQ. CDR3 length equals 13 residues. Trimming took off 7 bases at V and 3 bases at J, with 14 bases between the two ends. The CDR3 DNA reads TGCGCCAGCGGGACGGCCTTAAACTACGAGCAGTACTTC. Protein: CASGTALNYEQYF.

This rearrangement joins TRBV7-9 to TRBJ2-7, with TRBD2 identical over 9 bases. CDR3 length equals 16 residues. Per the germline V gene, CDR1 is SEHNR and CDR2 is FQNEAQ (reference sequence). J was trimmed by 5 bases and V by 4 bases; bases with no gene match: 12. The CDR3 nucleotides read TGTGCCAGCAGCTCCGGGTTGGCGGGAGGGATTGACGAGCAGTACTTC. It codes for CASSSGLAGGIDEQYF.